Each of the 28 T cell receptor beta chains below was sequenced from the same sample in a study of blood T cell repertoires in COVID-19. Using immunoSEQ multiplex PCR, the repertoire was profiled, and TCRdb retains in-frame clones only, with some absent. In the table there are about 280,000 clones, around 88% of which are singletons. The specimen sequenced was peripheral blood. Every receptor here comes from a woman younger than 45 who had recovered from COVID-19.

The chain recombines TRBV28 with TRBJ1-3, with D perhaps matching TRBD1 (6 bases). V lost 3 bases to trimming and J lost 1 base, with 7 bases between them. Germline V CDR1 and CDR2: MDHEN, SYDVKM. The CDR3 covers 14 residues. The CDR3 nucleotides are TGTGCCAGCAGTTTCACAGGGTCTGGAAACACCATATATTTT. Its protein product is CASSFTGSGNTIYF.

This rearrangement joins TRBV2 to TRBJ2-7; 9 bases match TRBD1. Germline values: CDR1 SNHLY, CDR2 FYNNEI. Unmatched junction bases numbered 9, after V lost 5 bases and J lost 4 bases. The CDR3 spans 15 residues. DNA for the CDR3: TGTGCCAGCAGTTCACAGGGGGCGATTGGATACGAGCAGTACTTC. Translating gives CASSSQGAIGYEQYF. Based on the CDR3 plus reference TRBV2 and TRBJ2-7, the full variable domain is EPEVTQTPSHQVTQMGQEVILRCVPISNHLYFYWYRQILGQKVEFLVSFYNNEISEKSEIFDDQFSVERPDGSNFTLKIRSTKLEDSAMYFCASSSQGAIGYEQYFGPGTRLTVT.

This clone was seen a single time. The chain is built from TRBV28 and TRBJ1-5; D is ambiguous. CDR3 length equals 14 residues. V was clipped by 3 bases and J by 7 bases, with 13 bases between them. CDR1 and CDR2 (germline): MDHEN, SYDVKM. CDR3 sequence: CASSLALTGQPQHF. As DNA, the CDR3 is TGTGCCAGCAGTTTGGCTCTTACGGGGCAGCCCCAGCATTTT.

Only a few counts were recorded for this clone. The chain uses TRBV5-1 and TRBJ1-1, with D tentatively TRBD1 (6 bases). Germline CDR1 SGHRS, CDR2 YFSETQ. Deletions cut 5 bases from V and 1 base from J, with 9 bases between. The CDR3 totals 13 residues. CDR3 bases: TGCGCCAGCAGGAGGACAGAGAACACTGAAGCTTTCTTT. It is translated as CASRRTENTEAFF.

The chain's CDR3 is CSASPSSGISYEQYF. CDR3 bases: TGCAGTGCTAGTCCTTCTAGCGGGATCTCCTACGAGCAGTACTTC. This rearrangement joins TRBV20-1 to TRBJ2-7, with 9 nucleotides matching TRBD2. J lost 0 bases, V lost 3 bases, and 6 bases had no gene match. Germline CDR1 and CDR2: DFQATT and SNEGSKA (reference sequence). This CDR3 has 15 amino acids.

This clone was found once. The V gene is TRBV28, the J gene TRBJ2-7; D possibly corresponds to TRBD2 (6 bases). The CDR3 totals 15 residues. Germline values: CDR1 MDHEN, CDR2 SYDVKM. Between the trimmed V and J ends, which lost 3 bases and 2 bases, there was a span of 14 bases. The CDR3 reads CASSFRAGPPYEQYF. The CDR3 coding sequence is TGTGCCAGCAGTTTCAGGGCGGGGCCTCCCTACGAGCAGTACTTC.

CDR3 nucleotide sequence: TGTGCCAGCAAAGGGGACAGGGGTTACGGGGAGCTGTTTTTT. It encodes CASKGDRGYGELFF. This rearrangement joins TRBV25-1 to TRBJ2-2, with TRBD1 matching 10 bases. Germline V gene sequence: CDR1 MGHDK, CDR2 SYGVNS. The CDR3 covers 14 residues. The trim removed 7 bases at V and 7 bases at J, leaving 6 bases unmatched.

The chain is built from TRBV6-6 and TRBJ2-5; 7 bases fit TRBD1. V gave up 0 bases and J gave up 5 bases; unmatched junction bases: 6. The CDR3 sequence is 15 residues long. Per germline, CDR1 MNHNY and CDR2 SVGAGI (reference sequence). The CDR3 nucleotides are TGTGCCAGCAGTTACTCGACAGGGATGGAGGAGACCCAGTACTTC. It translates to CASSYSTGMEETQYF.

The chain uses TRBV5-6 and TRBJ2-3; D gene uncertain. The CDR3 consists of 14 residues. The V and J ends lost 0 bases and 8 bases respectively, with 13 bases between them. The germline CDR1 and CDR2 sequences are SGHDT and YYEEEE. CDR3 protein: CASSLAIEIVTQYF. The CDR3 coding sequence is TGTGCCAGCAGCTTGGCGATAGAGATCGTTACGCAGTATTTT.

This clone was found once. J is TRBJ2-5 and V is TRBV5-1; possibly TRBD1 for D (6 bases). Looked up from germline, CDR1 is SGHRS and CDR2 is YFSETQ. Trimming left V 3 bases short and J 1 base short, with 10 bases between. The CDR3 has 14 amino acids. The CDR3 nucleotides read TGCGCCAGCAGCTCTACAGGGCCCCAAGAGACCCAGTACTTC. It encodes CASSSTGPQETQYF.

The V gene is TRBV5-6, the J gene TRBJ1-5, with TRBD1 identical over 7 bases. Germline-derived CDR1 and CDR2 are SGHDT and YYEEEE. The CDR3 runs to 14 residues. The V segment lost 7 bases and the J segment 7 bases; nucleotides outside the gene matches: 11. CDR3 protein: CASPTDREHQPQHF. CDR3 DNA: TGTGCCAGCCCTACCGACAGGGAACACCAGCCCCAGCATTTT. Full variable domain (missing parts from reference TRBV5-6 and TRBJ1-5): DAGVTQSPTHLIKTRGQQVTLRCSPKSGHDTVSWYQQALGQGPQFIFQYYEEEERQRGNFPDRFSGHQFPNYSSELNVNALLLGDSALYLCASPTDREHQPQHFGDGTRLSIL.

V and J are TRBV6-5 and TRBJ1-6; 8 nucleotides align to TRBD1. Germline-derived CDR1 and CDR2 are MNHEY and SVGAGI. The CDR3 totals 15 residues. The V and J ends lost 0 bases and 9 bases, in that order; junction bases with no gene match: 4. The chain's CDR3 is CASSYSSGGGSPLHF. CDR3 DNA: TGTGCCAGCAGTTACTCGTCAGGGGGCGGTTCACCCCTCCACTTT.

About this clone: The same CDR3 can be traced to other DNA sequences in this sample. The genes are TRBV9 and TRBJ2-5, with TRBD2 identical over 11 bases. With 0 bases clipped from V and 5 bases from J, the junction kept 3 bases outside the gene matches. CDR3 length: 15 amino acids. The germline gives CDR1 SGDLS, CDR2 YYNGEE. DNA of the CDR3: TGTGCCAGCAGCGTAGATAGCGGGAGGGGGGAGACCCAGTACTTC. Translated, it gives CASSVDSGRGETQYF.

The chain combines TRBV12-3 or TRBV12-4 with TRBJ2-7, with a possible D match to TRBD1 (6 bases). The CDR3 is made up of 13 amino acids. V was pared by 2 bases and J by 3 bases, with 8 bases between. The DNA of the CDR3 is TGTGCCAGCAGTTTAAACAGGGACTACGAGCAGTACTTC. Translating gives CASSLNRDYEQYF.

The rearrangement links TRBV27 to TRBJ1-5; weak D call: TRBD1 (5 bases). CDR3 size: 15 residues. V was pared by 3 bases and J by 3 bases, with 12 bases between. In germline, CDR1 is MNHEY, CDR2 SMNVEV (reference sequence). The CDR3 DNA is TGTGCCAGCAGTTTTAAATCAGGGTTCAATCAGCCCCAGCATTTT. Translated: CASSFKSGFNQPQHF.

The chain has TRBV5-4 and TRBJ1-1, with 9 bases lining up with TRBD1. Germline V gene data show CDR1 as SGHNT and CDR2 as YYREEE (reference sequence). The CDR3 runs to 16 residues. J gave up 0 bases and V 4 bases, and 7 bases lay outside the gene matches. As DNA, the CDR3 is TGTGCCAGCAGCAGGGACAGGGCGAGAGTGAACACTGAAGCTTTCTTT. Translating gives CASSRDRARVNTEAFF.

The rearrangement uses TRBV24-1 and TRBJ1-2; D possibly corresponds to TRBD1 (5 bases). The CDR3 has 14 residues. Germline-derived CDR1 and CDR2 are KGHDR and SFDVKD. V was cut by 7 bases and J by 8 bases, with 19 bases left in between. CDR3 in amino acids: CATSVQGTVYGYTF. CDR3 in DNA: TGTGCCACCAGCGTTCAGGGTACAGTGTACGGCTACACCTTC.

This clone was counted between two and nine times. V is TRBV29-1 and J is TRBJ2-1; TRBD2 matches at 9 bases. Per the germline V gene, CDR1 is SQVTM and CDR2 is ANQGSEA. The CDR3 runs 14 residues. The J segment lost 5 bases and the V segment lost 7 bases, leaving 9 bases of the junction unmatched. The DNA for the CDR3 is TGCAGCGCGCCGGGGACTAGCAAGAACAATGAGCAGTTCTTC. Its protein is CSAPGTSKNNEQFF.

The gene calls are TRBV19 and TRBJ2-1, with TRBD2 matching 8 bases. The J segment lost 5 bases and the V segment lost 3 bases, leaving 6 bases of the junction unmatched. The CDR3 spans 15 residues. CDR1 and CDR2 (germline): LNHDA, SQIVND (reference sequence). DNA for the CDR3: TGTGCCAGTAGTATCGTGGGCGGGGGGAACAATGAGCAGTTCTTC. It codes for CASSIVGGGNNEQFF.

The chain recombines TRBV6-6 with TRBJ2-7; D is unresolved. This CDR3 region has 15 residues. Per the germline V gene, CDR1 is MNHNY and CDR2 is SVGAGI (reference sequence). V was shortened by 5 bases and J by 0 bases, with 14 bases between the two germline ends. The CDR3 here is CASSPRFVDSYEQYF. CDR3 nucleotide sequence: TGTGCCAGCAGTCCCAGGTTTGTGGACTCCTACGAGCAGTACTTC.

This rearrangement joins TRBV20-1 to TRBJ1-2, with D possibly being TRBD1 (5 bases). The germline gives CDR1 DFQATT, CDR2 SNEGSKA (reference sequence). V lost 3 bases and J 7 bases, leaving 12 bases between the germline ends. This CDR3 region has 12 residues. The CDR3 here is CSASPGDGGYTF. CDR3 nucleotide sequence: TGCAGTGCTAGTCCGGGGGACGGTGGCTACACCTTC.

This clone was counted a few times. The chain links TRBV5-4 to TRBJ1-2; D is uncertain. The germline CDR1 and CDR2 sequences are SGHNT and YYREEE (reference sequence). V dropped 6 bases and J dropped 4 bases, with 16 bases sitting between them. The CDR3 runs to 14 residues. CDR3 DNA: TGTGCCAGCACCGTGGAGGGTCGTTTCTATGGCTACACCTTC. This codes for CASTVEGRFYGYTF.

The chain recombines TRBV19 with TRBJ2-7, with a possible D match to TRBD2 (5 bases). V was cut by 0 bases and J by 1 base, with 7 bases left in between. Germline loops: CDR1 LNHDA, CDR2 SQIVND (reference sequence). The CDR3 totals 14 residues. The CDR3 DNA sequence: TGTGCCAGTAGTATAGACGGGGAGTCCTACGAGCAGTACTTC. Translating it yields CASSIDGESYEQYF.

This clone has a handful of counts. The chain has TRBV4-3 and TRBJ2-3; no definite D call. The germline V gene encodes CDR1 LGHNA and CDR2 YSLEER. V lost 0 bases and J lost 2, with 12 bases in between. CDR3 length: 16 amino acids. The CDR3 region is CASSQEFRTATDTQYF. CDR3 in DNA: TGCGCCAGCAGCCAAGAATTCCGTACAGCCACAGATACGCAGTATTTT.

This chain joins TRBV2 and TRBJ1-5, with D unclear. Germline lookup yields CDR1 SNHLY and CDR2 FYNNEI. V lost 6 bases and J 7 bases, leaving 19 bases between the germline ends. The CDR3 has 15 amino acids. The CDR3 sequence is CASRREGRVGQPQHF. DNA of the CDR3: TGTGCCAGCAGAAGGGAAGGGAGGGTTGGCCAGCCCCAGCATTTT. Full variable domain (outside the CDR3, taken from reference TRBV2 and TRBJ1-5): EPEVTQTPSHQVTQMGQEVILRCVPISNHLYFYWYRQILGQKVEFLVSFYNNEISEKSEIFDDQFSVERPDGSNFTLKIRSTKLEDSAMYFCASRREGRVGQPQHFGDGTRLSIL.

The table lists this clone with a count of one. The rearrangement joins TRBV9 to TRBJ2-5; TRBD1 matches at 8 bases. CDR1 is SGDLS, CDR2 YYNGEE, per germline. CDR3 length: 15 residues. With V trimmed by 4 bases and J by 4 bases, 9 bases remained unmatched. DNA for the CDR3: TGTGCCAGCAGCCCTTACCAGGGGGCCGGAGAGACCCAGTACTTC. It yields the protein CASSPYQGAGETQYF.

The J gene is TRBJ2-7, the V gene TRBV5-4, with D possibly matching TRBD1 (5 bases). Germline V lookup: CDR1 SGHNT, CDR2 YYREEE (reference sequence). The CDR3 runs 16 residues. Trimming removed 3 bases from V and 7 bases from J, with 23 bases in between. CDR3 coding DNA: TGTGCCAGCAGCTCCCCGCCGACTGGGGCAGTGGATGAGCAGTACTTC. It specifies CASSSPPTGAVDEQYF.

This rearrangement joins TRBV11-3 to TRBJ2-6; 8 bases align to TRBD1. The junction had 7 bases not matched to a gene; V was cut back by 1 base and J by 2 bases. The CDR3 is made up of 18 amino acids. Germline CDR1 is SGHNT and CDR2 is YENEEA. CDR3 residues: CASSLGEAGGTGANVLTF. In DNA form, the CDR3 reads TGTGCCAGCAGCTTAGGCGAGGCAGGGGGCACTGGGGCCAACGTCCTGACTTTC.